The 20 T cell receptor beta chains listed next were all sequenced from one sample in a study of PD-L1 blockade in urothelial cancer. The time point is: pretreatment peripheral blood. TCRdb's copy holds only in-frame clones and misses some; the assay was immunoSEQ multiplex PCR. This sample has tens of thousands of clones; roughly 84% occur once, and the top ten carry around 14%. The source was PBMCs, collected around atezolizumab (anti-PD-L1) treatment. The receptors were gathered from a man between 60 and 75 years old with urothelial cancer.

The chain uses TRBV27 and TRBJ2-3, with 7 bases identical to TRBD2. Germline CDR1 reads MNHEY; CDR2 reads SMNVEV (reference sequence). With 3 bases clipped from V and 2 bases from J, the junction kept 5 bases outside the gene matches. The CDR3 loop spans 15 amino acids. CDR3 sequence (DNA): TGTGCCAGCAGTTTTGGGGGAGGGGTCACAGATACGCAGTATTTT. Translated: CASSFGGGVTDTQYF.

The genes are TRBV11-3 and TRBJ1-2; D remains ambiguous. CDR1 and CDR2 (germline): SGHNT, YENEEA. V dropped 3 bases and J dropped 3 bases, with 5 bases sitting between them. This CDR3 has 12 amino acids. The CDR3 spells CASSLSDYGYTF. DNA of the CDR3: TGTGCCAGCAGCTTGTCGGACTATGGCTACACCTTC. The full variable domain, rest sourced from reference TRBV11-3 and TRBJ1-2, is EAGVVQSPRYKIIEKKQPVAFWCNPISGHNTLYWYLQNLGQGPELLIRYENEEAVDDSQLPKDRFSAERLKGVDSTLKIQPAELGDSAVYLCASSLSDYGYTFGSGTRLTVV.

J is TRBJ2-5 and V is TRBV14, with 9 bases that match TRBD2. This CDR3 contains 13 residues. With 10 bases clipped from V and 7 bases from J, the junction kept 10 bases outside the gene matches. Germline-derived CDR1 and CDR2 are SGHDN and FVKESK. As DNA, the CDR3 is TGTGCCACGTCAGCGGGAGGAGAGTTGACCCAGTACTTC. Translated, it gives CATSAGGELTQYF.

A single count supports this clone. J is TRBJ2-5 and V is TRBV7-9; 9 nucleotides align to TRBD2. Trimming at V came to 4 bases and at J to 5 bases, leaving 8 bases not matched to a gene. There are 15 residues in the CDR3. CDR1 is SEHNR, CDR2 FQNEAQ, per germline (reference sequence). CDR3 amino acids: CASSSSLAGTETQYF. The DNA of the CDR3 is TGTGCCAGCAGCTCGTCCCTAGCGGGAACGGAGACCCAGTACTTC.

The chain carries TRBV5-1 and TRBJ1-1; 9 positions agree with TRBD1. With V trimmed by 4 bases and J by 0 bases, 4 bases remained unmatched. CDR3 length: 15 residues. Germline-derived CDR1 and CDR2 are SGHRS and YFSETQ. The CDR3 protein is CASSGGQGMNTEAFF. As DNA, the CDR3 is TGCGCCAGCAGCGGGGGACAGGGCATGAACACTGAAGCTTTCTTT.

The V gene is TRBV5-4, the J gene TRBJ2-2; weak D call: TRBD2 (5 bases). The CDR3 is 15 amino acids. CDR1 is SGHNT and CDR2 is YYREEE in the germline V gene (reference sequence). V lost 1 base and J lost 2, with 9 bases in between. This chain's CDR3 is CASSLPSGNTGELFF. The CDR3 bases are TGTGCCAGCAGCTTGCCAAGCGGAAACACCGGGGAGCTGTTTTTT.

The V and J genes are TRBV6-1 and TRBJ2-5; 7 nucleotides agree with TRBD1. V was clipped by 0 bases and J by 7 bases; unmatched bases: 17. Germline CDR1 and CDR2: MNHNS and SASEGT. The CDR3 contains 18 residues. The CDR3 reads CASSEARPGTVPWGTQYF. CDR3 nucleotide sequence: TGTGCCAGCAGTGAAGCACGTCCCGGGACAGTCCCCTGGGGGACCCAGTACTTC.

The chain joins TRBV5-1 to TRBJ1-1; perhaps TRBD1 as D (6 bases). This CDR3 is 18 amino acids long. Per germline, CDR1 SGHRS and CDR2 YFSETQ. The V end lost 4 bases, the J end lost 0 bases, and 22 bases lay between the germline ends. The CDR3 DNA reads TGCGCCAGCAGCCCCGCCGGTTTAGCAGGGGCAATGAACACTGAAGCTTTCTTT. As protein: CASSPAGLAGAMNTEAFF.

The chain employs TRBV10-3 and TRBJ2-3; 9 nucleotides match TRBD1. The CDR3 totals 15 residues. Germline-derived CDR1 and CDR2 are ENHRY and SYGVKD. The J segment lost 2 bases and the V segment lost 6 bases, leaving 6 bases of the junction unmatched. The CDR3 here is CAISERTGATDTQYF. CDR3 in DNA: TGTGCCATCAGCGAACGGACAGGGGCCACAGATACGCAGTATTTT.

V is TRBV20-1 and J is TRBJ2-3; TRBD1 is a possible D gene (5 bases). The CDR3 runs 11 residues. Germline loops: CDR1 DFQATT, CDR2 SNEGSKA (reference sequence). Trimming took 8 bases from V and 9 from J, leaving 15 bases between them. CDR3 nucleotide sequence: TGCAGTTACAAACAGGCGGAGACGCAGTATTTT. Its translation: CSYKQAETQYF.

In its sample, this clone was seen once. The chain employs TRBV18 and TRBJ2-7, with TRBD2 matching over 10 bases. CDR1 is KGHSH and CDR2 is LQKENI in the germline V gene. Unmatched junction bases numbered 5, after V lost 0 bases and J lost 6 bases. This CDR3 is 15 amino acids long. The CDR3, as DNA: TGTGCCAGCTCACCACCGCCAGCGGGAGGGCGCGAGCAGTACTTC. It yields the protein CASSPPPAGGREQYF.

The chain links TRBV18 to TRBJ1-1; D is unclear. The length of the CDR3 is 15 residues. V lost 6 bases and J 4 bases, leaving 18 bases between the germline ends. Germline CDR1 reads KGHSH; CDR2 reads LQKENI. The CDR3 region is CASSGGRNTRTEAFF. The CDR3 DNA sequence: TGTGCCAGCTCCGGCGGGAGGAACACACGCACTGAAGCTTTCTTT.

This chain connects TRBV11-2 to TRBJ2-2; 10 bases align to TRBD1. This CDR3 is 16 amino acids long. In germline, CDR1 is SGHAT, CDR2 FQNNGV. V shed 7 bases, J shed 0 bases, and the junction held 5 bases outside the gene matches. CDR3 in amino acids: CASTRQGASNTGELFF. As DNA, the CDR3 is TGTGCCAGCACCCGACAGGGGGCCTCGAACACCGGGGAGCTGTTTTTT.

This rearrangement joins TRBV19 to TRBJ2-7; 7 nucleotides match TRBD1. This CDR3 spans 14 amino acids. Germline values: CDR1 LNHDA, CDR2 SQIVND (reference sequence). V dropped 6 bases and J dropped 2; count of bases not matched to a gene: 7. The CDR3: CASSLGQSTYEQYF. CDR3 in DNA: TGTGCCAGTAGCCTGGGACAGAGTACCTACGAGCAGTACTTC.

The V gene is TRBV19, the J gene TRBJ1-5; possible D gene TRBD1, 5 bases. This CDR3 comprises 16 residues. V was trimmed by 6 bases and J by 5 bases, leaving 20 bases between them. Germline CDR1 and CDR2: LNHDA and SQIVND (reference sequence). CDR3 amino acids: CASRPITGTGDQPQHF. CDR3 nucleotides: TGTGCCAGTAGACCAATAACGGGGACGGGGGATCAGCCCCAGCATTTT.

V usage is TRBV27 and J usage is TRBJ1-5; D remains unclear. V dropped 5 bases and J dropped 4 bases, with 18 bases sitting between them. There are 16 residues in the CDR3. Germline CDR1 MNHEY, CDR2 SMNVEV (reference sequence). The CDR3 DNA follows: TGTGCCAGCAGTCGTAACCCTCGGGTTCCAAATCAGCCCCAGCATTTT. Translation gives CASSRNPRVPNQPQHF.

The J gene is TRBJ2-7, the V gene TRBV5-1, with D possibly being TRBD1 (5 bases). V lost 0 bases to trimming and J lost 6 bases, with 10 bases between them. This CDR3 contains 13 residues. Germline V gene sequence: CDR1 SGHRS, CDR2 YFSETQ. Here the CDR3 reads CASSLDPGLEQYF. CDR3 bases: TGCGCCAGCAGCTTGGACCCAGGGCTCGAGCAGTACTTC.

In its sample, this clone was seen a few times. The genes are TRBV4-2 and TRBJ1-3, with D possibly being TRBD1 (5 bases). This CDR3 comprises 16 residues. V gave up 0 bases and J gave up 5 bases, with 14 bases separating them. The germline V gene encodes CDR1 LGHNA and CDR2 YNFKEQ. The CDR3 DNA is TGTGCCAGCAGCCAAGATCCCAGGGTAGAACGAAACACCATATATTTT. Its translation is CASSQDPRVERNTIYF.

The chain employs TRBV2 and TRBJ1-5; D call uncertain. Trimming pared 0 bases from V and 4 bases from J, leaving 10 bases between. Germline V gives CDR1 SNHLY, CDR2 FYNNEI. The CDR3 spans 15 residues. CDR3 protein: CASSEAEPQNQPQHF. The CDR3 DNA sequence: TGTGCCAGCAGTGAAGCCGAGCCCCAAAATCAGCCCCAGCATTTT.

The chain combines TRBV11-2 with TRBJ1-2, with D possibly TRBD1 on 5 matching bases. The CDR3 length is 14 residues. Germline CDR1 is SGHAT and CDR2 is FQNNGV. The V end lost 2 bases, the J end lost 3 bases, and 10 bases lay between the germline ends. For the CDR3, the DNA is TGTGCCAGCAGCTTAATCAGGGCCGACTATGGCTACACCTTC. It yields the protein CASSLIRADYGYTF.